The 10 T cell receptor beta chains below all came from one sample that was sequenced in a study of T cells in Graves' hyperthyroidism and ophthalmopathy. The source material, RNA transcripts, was used to amplify TCR beta CDR3 regions. Initially, a first-round RT-PCR of the TCR CDR3 employed the HTBI primer set. Each CDR3 protein gets one entry after TCRdb re-called the multiplex PCR reads with MiXCR. The data hold roughly 200,000 distinct CDR3 sequences, with around 16% observed a single time. Input material: blood. The receptor set was obtained from a man aged 35 to 55 with Graves' hyperthyroidism.

This clonotype has at least ten counts. V and J are TRBV6-1 and TRBJ2-1; TRBD1 matches at 10 bases. With 8 bases clipped from V and 7 bases from J, the junction kept 11 bases outside the gene matches. In germline, CDR1 is MNHNS, CDR2 SASEGT. The CDR3 totals 15 residues. In DNA, the CDR3 is TGTGCCAGCGCTGTGACCGGGACAGGGGAGAATGAGCAGTTCTTC. Its translation: CASAVTGTGENEQFF.

In its sample, this clonotype was seen many times. The genes are TRBV11-3 and TRBJ1-1; perhaps TRBD1 as D (5 bases). Trimming pared 1 base from V and 4 bases from J, leaving 7 bases between. This CDR3 contains 13 residues. CDR1 is SGHNT, CDR2 YENEEA, per germline. The CDR3 DNA reads TGTGCCAGCAGCTTAGCGGGACGCACTGAAGCTTTCTTT. Translated: CASSLAGRTEAFF.

This clonotype was observed many times. The rearrangement links TRBV7-9 to TRBJ2-7; tentative D call: TRBD1 (5 bases). CDR3 length equals 12 residues. The germline gives CDR1 SEHNR, CDR2 FQNEAQ (reference sequence). Trimming shortened V by 3 bases and J by 5 bases, and 8 bases separated the two germline ends. CDR3 protein: CASSLGRDEQYF. The CDR3 DNA is TGTGCCAGCAGCTTGGGGCGCGACGAGCAGTACTTC.

This clonotype was recorded a few times. The V and J genes are TRBV20-1 and TRBJ1-3; D possibly corresponds to TRBD1 (6 bases). The CDR3 runs to 13 residues. Germline V gene sequence: CDR1 DFQATT, CDR2 SNEGSKA (reference sequence). The germline V and J ends were trimmed by 5 bases and 4 bases, with 12 bases remaining between them. The CDR3 region is CSAQGTSGNTIYF. The CDR3 nucleotides read TGCAGTGCTCAGGGGACTAGCGGAAACACCATATATTTT.

This clonotype turned up a few times. The gene calls are TRBV10-3 and TRBJ2-2, with D perhaps matching TRBD1 (6 bases). V lost 6 bases to trimming and J lost 0 bases, with 11 bases between them. Germline-derived CDR1 and CDR2 are ENHRY and SYGVKD. The CDR3 runs to 15 residues. CDR3 DNA sequence: TGTGCCATCAGCCGGGACATCTCGAACACCGGGGAGCTGTTTTTT. As protein: CAISRDISNTGELFF.

Many counts were recorded for this clonotype. The chain is built from TRBV12-3 or TRBV12-4 and TRBJ2-1; D is unresolved. The V end lost 7 bases, the J end lost 4 bases, and 5 bases lay between the germline ends. The CDR3 sequence is 11 residues long. DNA for the CDR3: TGTGCCAGCACGTGGTACAATGAGCAGTTCTTC. The encoded protein is CASTWYNEQFF.

This clonotype was seen many times. The chain combines TRBV29-1 with TRBJ2-1; 12 bases fit TRBD1. CDR3 size: 12 residues. CDR1 and CDR2 (germline): SQVTM, ANQGSEA. J lost 9 bases, V lost 7 bases, and 4 bases had no gene match. Written as DNA, the CDR3 is TGCAGCGCAGGGACAGGGGGCGGTGAGCAGTTCTTC. This encodes CSAGTGGGEQFF.

This clonotype has ten or more counts. The rearrangement joins TRBV2 to TRBJ2-4; D may correspond to TRBD1 or TRBD2 (5 bases each). The CDR3 spans 13 residues. The ends were cut back, 11 bases at V and 8 bases at J, with 19 bases in the middle. Germline V CDR1 and CDR2: SNHLY, FYNNEI. DNA for the CDR3: TGTGCCCCAGGGAGACAGACCGGGGACATTCAGTACTTC. As protein: CAPGRQTGDIQYF.

This clonotype showed up many times. CDR3 DNA: TGTGCCTGGTCCGCCGGGCAAGATAATTCACCCCTCCACTTT. As protein: CAWSAGQDNSPLHF. V is TRBV30 and J is TRBJ1-6; no reliable D call. This CDR3 has 14 residues. CDR1 and CDR2 from the germline V gene are GTSNPN and SVGIG (reference sequence). Trimming removed 5 bases from V and 5 bases from J, with 13 bases in between.

This clonotype was counted many times. The chain joins TRBV5-1 to TRBJ1-5; 8 nucleotides line up with TRBD1. In germline, CDR1 is SGHRS, CDR2 YFSETQ. V shed 3 bases and J 7 bases; nucleotides not matched to a gene: 9. The CDR3 sequence is 15 residues long. CDR3 loop: CASSWTGIRNQPQHF. The CDR3 coding sequence is TGCGCCAGCAGCTGGACAGGGATCAGAAACCAGCCCCAGCATTTT.